These 24 T cell receptor beta chains were all obtained from the same sample, sequenced in a study of T cells expressing NK-cell markers. After re-calling the 5' RACE reads, TCRdb lists one entry per CDR3 protein, DNA absent. The sample totals 450,000 to 600,000 distinct CDR3 sequences. Material for sequencing was blood T cells: a sorted CD56 or NKG2C T cell subset, CD4+ or CD8+ T cells, or bulk PBMC T cells (not recorded which). All receptors derive from a young man in good health.

The rearrangement links TRBV10-2 to TRBJ2-1. CDR1 is WSHSY, CDR2 SAAADI, per germline. CDR3 length: 11 residues. Here the CDR3 reads CASELTGEQFF.

The V and J genes are TRBV4-1 and TRBJ2-5. Germline loops: CDR1 MGHRA, CDR2 YSYEKL. The length of the CDR3 is 17 residues. CDR3 in amino acids: CASSQDGLRAIGETQYF.

The chain links TRBV6-1 to TRBJ1-5; with no DNA, the TCRdb D assignment of TRBD1 cannot be verified. Germline assignment: CDR1 MNHNS and CDR2 SASEGT. CDR3 length: 11 residues. The CDR3 region is CASKQGQPQHF.

The rearrangement joins TRBV12-3 or TRBV12-4 to TRBJ2-1; TCRdb selects TRBD2, and the lack of DNA leaves this call unchecked. The CDR3 runs to 12 residues. The CDR3 reads CASSSSGIEQFF.

This chain joins TRBV12-3 or TRBV12-4 and TRBJ2-7; TCRdb's D gene call, TRBD1, goes unchecked for lack of DNA. The CDR3 is 14 amino acids. CDR3 amino acids: CASSFSGIGGEQYF.

The chain carries TRBV10-3 and TRBJ2-3; TCRdb's D gene call, TRBD2, goes unchecked for lack of DNA. Germline CDR1 and CDR2: ENHRY and SYGVKD. The CDR3 contains 15 residues. The CDR3 protein is CAIRGLAGSTDTQYF.

This chain uses TRBV7-2 with TRBJ2-7; checking the TCRdb D call of TRBD1 is not possible without DNA. The CDR3 consists of 16 residues. CDR1 is SGHTA, CDR2 FQGNSA, per germline. The chain's CDR3 is CASSVLPGQGAHEQYF.

The chain couples TRBV29-1 to TRBJ2-3. CDR1 and CDR2 from the germline V gene are SQVTM and ANQGSEA. The CDR3 covers 14 residues. The CDR3 is CSVVSASSTDTQYF.

This chain uses TRBV11-2 with TRBJ2-1; TCRdb outputs TRBD1, but without DNA this stays unchecked. The CDR3 spans 11 residues. The germline V gene has CDR1 SGHAT and CDR2 FQNNGV. The CDR3 sequence is CASSSGPGQFF.

V gene TRBV5-1 combines with J gene TRBJ1-6; TCRdb gives TRBD1 as the D gene, but with no DNA this cannot be confirmed. Germline values: CDR1 SGHRS, CDR2 YFSETQ. The CDR3 is made up of 17 amino acids. The CDR3 protein is CASSLVTGTANNSPLHF.

The V gene is TRBV4-1, the J gene TRBJ1-5; TCRdb's D gene call, TRBD1, goes unchecked for lack of DNA. The CDR3 consists of 16 residues. Per the germline V gene, CDR1 is MGHRA and CDR2 is YSYEKL. CDR3 protein: CASSLPSQGKSQPQHF.

The chain uses TRBV29-1 and TRBJ2-5; the D gene TCRdb calls, TRBD2, cannot be checked with no DNA. The CDR3 runs to 16 residues. Germline lookup yields CDR1 SQVTM and CDR2 ANQGSEA. CDR3 sequence: CSVEEDGLGQFLTQYF.

The rearrangement links TRBV10-2 to TRBJ2-1; absent DNA, TCRdb's TRBD2 call cannot be checked. Germline loops: CDR1 WSHSY, CDR2 SAAADI. This CDR3 region has 15 residues. The CDR3 here is CASTPSGEWISEQFF.

The chain is built from TRBV6-1 and TRBJ2-2; the TCRdb D gene call, TRBD2, has no DNA to confirm it. The CDR3 spans 13 residues. Germline lookup yields CDR1 MNHNS and CDR2 SASEGT. The CDR3: CASALRNTGELFF.

The chain employs TRBV2 and TRBJ2-7; the D gene TCRdb calls, TRBD1, cannot be checked with no DNA. Germline V gene lookup returns CDR1 SNHLY and CDR2 FYNNEI. This CDR3 spans 12 amino acids. The CDR3 sequence is CASSRDDYEQYF.

CDR3 sequence: CASSSTPLTSGIGYNEQFF. The chain is built from TRBV6-5 and TRBJ2-1; with no DNA, the TCRdb D assignment of TRBD2 cannot be verified. Germline CDR1 MNHEY, CDR2 SVGAGI. This CDR3 region has 19 residues.

The chain is built from TRBV27 and TRBJ2-7. The CDR3 runs to 13 residues. Per germline, CDR1 MNHEY and CDR2 SMNVEV (reference sequence). CDR3 sequence: CASSVEKSYEQYF.

This sequence joins TRBV5-4 and TRBJ2-1; the D call from TCRdb, TRBD2, cannot be confirmed without DNA. The CDR3 sequence is 15 residues long. The germline gives CDR1 SGHNT, CDR2 YYREEE (reference sequence). The chain's CDR3 is CASSLGGGTGNEQFF.

V and J are TRBV7-9 and TRBJ1-6; TCRdb selects TRBD1, and the lack of DNA leaves this call unchecked. Germline CDR1 reads SEHNR; CDR2 reads FQNEAQ (reference sequence). The CDR3 runs to 16 residues. CDR3 loop: CASTPLGQGDGSPLHF.

V gene TRBV24-1 combines with J gene TRBJ2-1; TCRdb gives TRBD2 as the D gene, but with no DNA this cannot be confirmed. Looked up from germline, CDR1 is KGHDR and CDR2 is SFDVKD. The CDR3 contains 16 residues. This CDR3 reads CATSEPVAGGINEQFF.

The chain uses TRBV5-1 and TRBJ1-1; the TCRdb D gene call, TRBD1, has no DNA to confirm it. The CDR3 runs to 14 residues. Germline V gene lookup returns CDR1 SGHRS and CDR2 YFSETQ. CDR3 region: CASSTGDLNTEAFF.

The chain employs TRBV28 and TRBJ2-3; TCRdb outputs TRBD2, but without DNA this stays unchecked. From germline, CDR1 is MDHEN and CDR2 SYDVKM. This CDR3 is built from 16 residues. Here the CDR3 reads CASSLWVAGGPDTQYF.

The rearrangement links TRBV10-3 to TRBJ1-5. Germline CDR1 reads ENHRY; CDR2 reads SYGVKD. This CDR3 is built from 14 residues. The CDR3 is CAISESRHDQPQHF.

The chain couples TRBV6-2 or TRBV6-3 to TRBJ2-3; TCRdb gives TRBD1 as the D gene, but with no DNA this cannot be confirmed. The germline CDR1 and CDR2 sequences are MNHEY and SVGEGT. The CDR3 runs 19 residues. The CDR3: CASSYSRPGAETSTDTQYF.